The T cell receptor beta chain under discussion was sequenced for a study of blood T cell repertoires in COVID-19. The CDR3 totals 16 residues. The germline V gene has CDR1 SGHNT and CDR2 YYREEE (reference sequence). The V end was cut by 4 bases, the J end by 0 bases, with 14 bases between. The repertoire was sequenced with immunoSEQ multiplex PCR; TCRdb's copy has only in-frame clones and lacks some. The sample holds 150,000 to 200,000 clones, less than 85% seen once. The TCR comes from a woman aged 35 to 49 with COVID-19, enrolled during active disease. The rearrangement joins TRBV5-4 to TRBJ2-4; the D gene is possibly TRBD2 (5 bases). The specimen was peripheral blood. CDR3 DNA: TGTGCCAGCAGCAACGACCCCGGAGGAGCCAAAAACATTCAGTACTTC. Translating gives CASSNDPGGAKNIQYF.